This T cell receptor (beta chain) was documented in a study of cytomegalovirus exposure and HLA in healthy donors listed by TCRdb under 2017. Regarding the research as a whole: An earlier analysis of approximately 600 of the donors reported about 250 Gb of sequence data and some 100 million unique TCR beta sequences from 150 million to 200 million T cells. Typing coverage varied by locus: roughly 629-640 donors for A, B, C, DRB1 and DQB1; approximately 560 for DQA1; 606 for DPA1; roughly 450 for DPB1. The study profiled the T cell repertoires of under 850 subjects by immunosequencing and related them to cytomegalovirus serostatus. The study aimed to test whether cataloging public T cell receptors could reveal signatures of past pathogen exposure. HLA typing included class I and class II loci at four-digit resolution. Of the 300 to 450 genotyped donors, over 70% fell in the genetic ancestry cluster associated with self-reported Caucasian donors. Because of strong linkage in the cohort, roughly five DR-DQ haplotypes were treated as single units for association and clustering. Roughly 300 gigabases of sequencing data and tens of millions of unique TCR sequences were included in an early release covering roughly 700 HLA-typed donors. Every discovery cohort repertoire had been produced on one sequencing platform. Across approximately 400 genotyped donors of the cohort, an average of about 240,000 unique TCR beta nucleotide sequences per donor were sequenced, and roughly 17% of those sequences were non-productive. To study patterns of TCR occurrence, a later analysis re-analyzed previously published TCR beta repertoires from several hundred donors and added high-resolution HLA genotyping. In a later genetic analysis, genome-wide SNP genotypes for about 55% of the 666 donors were used, and that subset was treated as a discovery cohort. To decide whether each TCR beta V gene segment behaved as functional or pseudogenic, an earlier analysis of some 600 of the donors relied on high-throughput TCR beta sequencing. To predict cytomegalovirus infection status, the study brought together high-throughput TCR immunosequencing, statistical association of individual TCRs with disease status, and machine learning. In addition to the first cohort of around 670 subjects, a separate validation cohort of approximately 130 different subjects was used. Alongside the repertoire data, information on donor age, sex, ethnicity and CMV serostatus was compiled. The later analysis used no new phenotypic data to find candidate immune exposures, relying instead on TCR beta sequences and their occurrence across donors.

Of note for this clone: Its recognized antigen is unknown. There are no base qualities to consult, and no much larger clone falls within one base.

The investigation overall reported the following: According to a later genetic analysis, donors in an Asian-associated ancestry cluster had fewer N-insertions in productive TCRs than the approximately 630-donor mean. A further reported finding was that TCR beta sequences accurately predicted the HLA-A and HLA-B alleles for most subjects in the first cohort. A later analysis found that HLA-associated TCR beta chains were more clonally expanded and had lower generation probabilities than equally common non-associated chains. Because counts were too low, seventeen rarely observed V segments, including chromosome 9 orphons, were excluded from the earlier analysis of a few hundred of the donors. A later analysis associated 16,951 TCR beta sequences with specific HLA alleles at a false discovery rate of 0.05. Presence/absence analyses assumed roughly uniform sequencing depth across donors, an assumption that may not hold. Only TCR beta chains were sequenced in this cohort, and the absence of alpha or paired-chain data limited detectable features. Linkage disequilibrium might explain the correlated functional status among segregating V segments, but an unknown experimental factor could not be ruled out. According to a later analysis, parvovirus B19, influenza, CMV and Epstein-Barr virus appeared linked to several top co-occurrence clusters. A cluster of highly shared sequence variants was judged likely to represent a technical artifact of the sequencing pipeline. A later analysis found that most CMV-associated TCR beta chains appeared HLA-restricted, with HLA associations seemingly driven largely by CMV exposure. A few of the identified cytomegalovirus-associated TCR beta chains were confirmed in vitro to be specific for cytomegalovirus antigens. For the cohort, immune exposure information was limited to CMV serostatus. V-gene and J-gene trimming of TCR beta chains was associated with a missense DCLRE1C variant in a later genetic analysis, and the association was replicated in an independent cohort. Most TCR sequences were observed very rarely across donors, whereas some public TCRs were present in many individuals. Because some donors lacked HLA typing at each locus, the association tests relied only on the typed subset. The authors suggested that the approach could potentially be extended to other disease states and immunological phenotypes. According to a later analysis, TCR association rates differed among HLA loci, with DRB1 alleles showing the most associated TCRs and HLA-C alleles showing the fewest. The study gave a list of more than 150 TCR beta chains associated with cytomegalovirus. In an earlier analysis of a few hundred of the donors, most TCR beta V segments were observed in productive rearrangements about 87% or about 30% of the time, broadly matching IMGT annotations. Cytomegalovirus status was reported to be diagnosed by the classifier with high specificity and sensitivity in both the original and validation cohorts. When HLA alleles, especially DR and DQ, strongly co-occurred, attributing TCR associations to individual alleles was difficult.

The method behind the library was the immunoSEQ multiplex PCR assay. The multiplex PCR relied on a mix of 60 forward primers for TCR Vbeta segments and 13 reverse primers for TCR Jbeta segments. The CDR3 region of rearranged TCR beta genes was amplified from genomic DNA with a multiplex PCR assay. On the Illumina HiSeq System, the amplified TCR beta libraries were sequenced as 87-base-pair reads. The authors' pipeline ran thus. A later analysis counted tens of millions of unique TCR beta chains across the 666 repertoires, and around 12 million of these chains were shared by at least two donors. Raw reads were error-corrected and collapsed into unique sequences by a nearest-neighbor algorithm in which closely related sequences were merged to remove PCR and sequencing errors. V, D and J gene segments were assigned by aligning CDR3 sequences to IMGT reference sequences. For a sequence to be retained, a match of at least six nucleotides was required to both a V gene segment and a J gene segment. A rearrangement counted as productive if the CDR3 had no stop codons and remained in frame with V and J, and every other rearrangement counted as non-productive. Following IMGT convention, CDR3 was defined as the stretch from the second conserved V-encoded cysteine up to the conserved J-encoded phenylalanine. The earlier analysis of approximately 500 of the donors excluded sequences that lacked an unambiguous match to a single V gene segment. In an earlier analysis of several hundred of the donors, a V segment was called functional when productive rearrangements were above 56.7%, and segregating when the standard deviation between donors exceeded 5%. A statistical classification framework was built to diagnose cytomegalovirus status from the catalog of TCR beta chain sequences. V and J gene assignment, in a later analysis, came from comparing TCR nucleotide sequences with IMGT/GENE-DB human TR gene sequences. Using the TCRdist pipeline, a later analysis assigned CDR3 sequences along with most-parsimonious VDJ recombination scenarios. In a later analysis, each TCR beta chain was defined by its CDR3 amino acid sequence together with its V-gene family, and reads lacking a unique V-gene family were excluded. A later analysis removed 550 to 700 highly shared, low-generation-probability nucleotide sequences to deal with suspected cross-contamination and a sequencing artifact. In a later analysis, a clonal expansion index for each public chain was calculated from normalized within-repertoire ranks of inferred template counts. In a later analysis, generation probabilities were computed using a VDJ recombination model fitted to out-of-frame rearrangements, and the results were checked against IGoR. In a later analysis, hypergeometric tests were used to score TCR-TCR, TCR-HLA and TCR-CMV co-occurrence, with a repertoire-size bias correction applied to TCR pairs. False discovery rates were estimated in a later analysis by permuting HLA or CMV assignments 20 times. In a later analysis, co-occurring TCRs were grouped using DBSCAN, with TCRdist sequence similarity added in when clustering inside HLA-allele-positive subsets. Repertoires with fewer than 30,000 or more than 120,000 public chains, plus five repertoires with anomalous nucleotide sharing, were excluded from co-occurrence clustering. What TCRdb holds here is the immuneACCESS table cut down to in-frame rearrangements. Part of the clones is not present; checked against another copy, under half of the missing clones reflect an unresolved V gene, and the others are unexplained. V, J and clone size were drawn from that table, and D and trimming were deduced from the DNA. For this sample there are approximately 190,000 clones; approximately 86% appear just once. The ten largest clonotypes hold around 0.99% of the sample.

The cohort comprised some 730 healthy bone marrow donors. All cohort members were sampled while nominally healthy, although unrecorded immune exposures were likely present. The donor tested CMV seronegative, placing the donor among the 350 or so seronegative members of the cohort. Every donor gave a peripheral blood sample, and the peripheral blood mononuclear cells from that sample were used for TCR beta sequencing. The Qiagen DNeasy Blood Extraction Kit was used to extract genomic DNA from the blood cell samples. The clonotype comes from a boy aged 2 to 9 in good health and CMV-seronegative. The sequenced material came from PBMCs.

Here is the DNA: TGCGCCAGCAGCTTGCTCACAGGACCCTACGAGCAGTACTTC. Its protein product is CASSLLTGPYEQYF. The V gene is TRBV5-1 and the J gene is TRBJ2-7, with a weak D call of TRBD1 (5 bases match). CDR1 and CDR2 (SGHRS, YFSETQ) derive from the germline V gene. V is reduced by 1 base and J by 2 bases, leaving a spacing of 10 bases between them. Reading from cysteine to phenylalanine, the CDR3 counts 14 amino acids. The only DNA kept is the CDR3, 42 bases in frame from the first base.